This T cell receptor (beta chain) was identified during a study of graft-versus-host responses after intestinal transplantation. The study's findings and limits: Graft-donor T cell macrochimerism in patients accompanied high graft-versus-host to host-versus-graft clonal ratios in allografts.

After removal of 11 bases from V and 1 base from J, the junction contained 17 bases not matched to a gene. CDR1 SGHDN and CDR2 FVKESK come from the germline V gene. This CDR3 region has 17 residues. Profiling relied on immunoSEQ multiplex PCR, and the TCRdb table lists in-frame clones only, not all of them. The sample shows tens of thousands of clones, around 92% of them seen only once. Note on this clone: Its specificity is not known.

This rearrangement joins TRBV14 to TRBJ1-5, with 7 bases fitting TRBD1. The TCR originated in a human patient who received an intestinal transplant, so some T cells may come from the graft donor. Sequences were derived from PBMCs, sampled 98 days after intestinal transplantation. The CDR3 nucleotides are TGTGCCGGGTCCGCGACTAGGACAGGAGGGAGCAATCAGCCCCAGCATTTT. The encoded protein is CAGSATRTGGSNQPQHF.